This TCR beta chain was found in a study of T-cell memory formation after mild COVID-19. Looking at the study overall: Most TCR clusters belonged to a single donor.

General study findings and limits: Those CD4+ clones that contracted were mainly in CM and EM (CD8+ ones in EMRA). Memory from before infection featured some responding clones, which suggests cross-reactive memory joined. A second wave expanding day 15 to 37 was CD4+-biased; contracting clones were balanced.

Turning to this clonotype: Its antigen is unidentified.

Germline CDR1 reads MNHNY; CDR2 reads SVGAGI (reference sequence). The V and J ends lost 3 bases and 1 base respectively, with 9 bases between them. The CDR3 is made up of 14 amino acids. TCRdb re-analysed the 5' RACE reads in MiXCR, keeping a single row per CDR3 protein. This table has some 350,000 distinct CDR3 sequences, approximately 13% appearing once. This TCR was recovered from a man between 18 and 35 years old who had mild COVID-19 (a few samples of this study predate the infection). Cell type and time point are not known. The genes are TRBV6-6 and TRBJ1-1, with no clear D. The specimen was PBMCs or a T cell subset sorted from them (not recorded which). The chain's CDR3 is CASSYRLPNTEAFF. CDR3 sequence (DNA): TGTGCCAGCAGTTATAGGCTGCCGAACACTGAAGCTTTCTTT.